This TCR beta chain was sequenced during a study of regulatory T cells in long-lasting Graves disease. Study-wide background: Over 5 years of antithyroid drugs with positive TSH receptor antibodies was taken to mean persistent Graves' disease. Whole-study results and caveats: Persistent disease was associated with favored TRBV28 usage and with favored use of TRBJ1-2 and TRBJ2-5.

There are a few counts of this clonotype. Its antigen is not identified. Time point indicated: persistent/refractory GD, antithyroid drugs over 5 years with positive TRAb. RNA from PBMCs was the source of the TCR library. Recruitment took place at an endocrinology department in Xi'an, China. From germline, CDR1 is LNHDA and CDR2 SQIVND (reference sequence). This CDR3 is built from 13 residues. Trimming removed 3 bases from V and 3 bases from J, with 9 bases in between. Construction of the TCR beta libraries employed iRepertoire HTBI primers in conjunction with Arm-PCR of CDR3 regions. In TCRdb, the multiplex PCR reads were re-called with MiXCR into one record per CDR3 protein. In the table there are 300,000 to 500,000 distinct CDR3 sequences, around 21% of which are singletons.

The sample consisted of peripheral blood mononuclear cells (PBMCs), taken when the disease was refractory, from a patient treated with antithyroid drugs. The source is a female donor with Graves disease. This sequence joins TRBV19 and TRBJ2-7; D is possibly TRBD1 or TRBD2 (5 bases each). The CDR3 loop is CASSIGAYYEQYF. The CDR3 DNA reads as TGTGCCAGTAGTATCGGGGCCTACTACGAGCAGTACTTC.